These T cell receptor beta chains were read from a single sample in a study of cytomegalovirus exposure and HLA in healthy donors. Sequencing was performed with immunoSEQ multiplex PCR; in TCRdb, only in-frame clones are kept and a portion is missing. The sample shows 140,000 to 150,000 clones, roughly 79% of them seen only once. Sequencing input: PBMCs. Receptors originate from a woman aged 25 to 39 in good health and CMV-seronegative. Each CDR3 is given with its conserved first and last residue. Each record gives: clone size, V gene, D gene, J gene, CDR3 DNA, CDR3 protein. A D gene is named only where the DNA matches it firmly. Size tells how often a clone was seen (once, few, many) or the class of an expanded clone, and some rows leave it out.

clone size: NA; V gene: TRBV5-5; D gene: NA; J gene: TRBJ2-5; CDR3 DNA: TGTGCCAGCAGCTCCCGGGATTCCACACTGAAAGAGACCCAGTACTTC; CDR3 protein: CASSSRDSTLKETQYF
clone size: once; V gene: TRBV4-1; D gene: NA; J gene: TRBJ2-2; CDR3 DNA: TGCGCCAGCAGCCGACCTGGGGGGGCCCCCGACACCGGGGAGCTGTTTTTT; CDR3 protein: CASSRPGGAPDTGELFF
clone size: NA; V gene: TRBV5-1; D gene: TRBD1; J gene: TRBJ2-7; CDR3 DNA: TGCGCCAGCAGCTTAGCAATTGTCAGGACAGGGTTGAACGAGCAGTACTTC; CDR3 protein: CASSLAIVRTGLNEQYF
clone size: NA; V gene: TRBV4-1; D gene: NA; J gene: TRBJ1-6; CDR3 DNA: TGCGCCAGCAGCCCCCAGGGGAGCGGTTCACCCCTCCACTTT; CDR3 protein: CASSPQGSGSPLHF
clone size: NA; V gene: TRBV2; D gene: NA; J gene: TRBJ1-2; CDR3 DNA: TGTGCCAGCAGTGAAGCGCGGGGGGGGACGCCTTATGGCTACACCTTC; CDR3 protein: CASSEARGGTPYGYTF
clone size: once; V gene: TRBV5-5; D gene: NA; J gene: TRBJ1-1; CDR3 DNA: TGTGCCAGCAGCCTAAGTTCCGTCGGGAGCACTGAAGCTTTCTTT; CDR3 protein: CASSLSSVGSTEAFF
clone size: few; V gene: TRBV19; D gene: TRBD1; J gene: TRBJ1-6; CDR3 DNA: TGTGCCAGTAGTAGAGAAAACAGGGGGACAGGTTCACCCCTCCACTTT; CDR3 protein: CASSRENRGTGSPLHF
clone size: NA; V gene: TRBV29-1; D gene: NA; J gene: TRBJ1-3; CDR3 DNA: TGCAGCGTTTCGTCCTCTGGAAACACCATATATTTT; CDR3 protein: CSVSSSGNTIYF
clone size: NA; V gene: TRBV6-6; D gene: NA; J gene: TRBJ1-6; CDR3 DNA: TGTGCCAGCAGTCTCACCGGCAGGGATAATTCACCCCTCCACTTT; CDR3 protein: CASSLTGRDNSPLHF
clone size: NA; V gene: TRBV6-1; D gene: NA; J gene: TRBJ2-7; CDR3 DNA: TGTGCCAGCAGTGTAACGGCGGTCTACGAGCAGTACTTC; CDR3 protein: CASSVTAVYEQYF
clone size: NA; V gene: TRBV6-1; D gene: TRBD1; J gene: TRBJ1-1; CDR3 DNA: TGTGCCAGCAGAAACAGGGGTGAAGGGGAAGCTTTCTTT; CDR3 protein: CASRNRGEGEAFF
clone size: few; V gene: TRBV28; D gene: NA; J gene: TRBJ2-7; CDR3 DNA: TGTGCCAGCAGCCTCTTAAGAACAAACTACGAGCAGTACTTC; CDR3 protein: CASSLLRTNYEQYF
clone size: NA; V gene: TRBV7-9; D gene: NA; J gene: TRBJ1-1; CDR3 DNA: TGTGCCAGCAGCCCCGGGGGGCGCGGGAACACTGAAGCTTTCTTT; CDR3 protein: CASSPGGRGNTEAFF
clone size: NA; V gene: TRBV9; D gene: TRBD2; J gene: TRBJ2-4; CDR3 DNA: TGTGCCAGCAGCGTAGGACTAGCGGGGAAAAACATTCAGTACTTC; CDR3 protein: CASSVGLAGKNIQYF
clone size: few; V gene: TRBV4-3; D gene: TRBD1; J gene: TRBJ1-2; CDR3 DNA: TGCGCCAGCAGCCAACAGACAGGGGATGGCTACACCTTC; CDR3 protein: CASSQQTGDGYTF
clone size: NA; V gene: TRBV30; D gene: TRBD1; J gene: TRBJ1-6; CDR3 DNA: TGTGCCTGGAGGTTACAGGGGTGGTCACCCCTCCACTTT; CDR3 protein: CAWRLQGWSPLHF
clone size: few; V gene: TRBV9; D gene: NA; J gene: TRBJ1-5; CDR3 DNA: TGTGCCAGCAGCTCCTCTTCAGGGGTCCTTCAGCCCCAGCATTTT; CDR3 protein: CASSSSSGVLQPQHF